This T cell receptor beta chain is from a study of T cells after yellow fever vaccination. The V end lost 5 bases, the J end lost 5 bases, and 12 bases lay between the germline ends. Germline V gene lookup returns CDR1 MDHEN and CDR2 SYDVKM. This CDR3 contains 13 residues. The study made its TCR cDNA through 5'RACE template switching. That step introduced a universal primer site along with UMIs. TCRdb re-analysed the 5' RACE reads in MiXCR, keeping a single row per CDR3 protein. The data hold a few hundred thousand distinct CDR3 sequences, with around 17% observed a single time. The input for sequencing was PBMCs, taken 4 to 5 days after the first yellow fever vaccination. This receptor was obtained from a man aged 18 to 29 who received the YFV17D yellow fever vaccine. The rearrangement joins TRBV28 to TRBJ1-2, with D possibly being TRBD1 (5 bases). DNA for the CDR3: TGTGCCAGCAGTCGGCCGGGACCATATGGCTACACCTTC. This codes for CASSRPGPYGYTF.